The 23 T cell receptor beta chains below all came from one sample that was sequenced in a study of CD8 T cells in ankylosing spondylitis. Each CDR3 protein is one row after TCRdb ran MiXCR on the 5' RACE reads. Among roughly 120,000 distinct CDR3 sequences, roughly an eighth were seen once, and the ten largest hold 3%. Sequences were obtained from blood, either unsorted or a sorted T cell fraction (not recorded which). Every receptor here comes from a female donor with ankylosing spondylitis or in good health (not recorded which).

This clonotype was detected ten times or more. This chain's CDR3 is CSASNQINQPQHF. The DNA of the CDR3 is TGCAGTGCTAGTAATCAGATCAATCAGCCCCAGCATTTT. The V gene is TRBV20-1, the J gene TRBJ1-5; D gene uncertain. V lost 3 bases and J 3 bases, leaving 9 bases between the germline ends. The CDR3 is 13 amino acids. Germline loops: CDR1 DFQATT, CDR2 SNEGSKA (reference sequence).

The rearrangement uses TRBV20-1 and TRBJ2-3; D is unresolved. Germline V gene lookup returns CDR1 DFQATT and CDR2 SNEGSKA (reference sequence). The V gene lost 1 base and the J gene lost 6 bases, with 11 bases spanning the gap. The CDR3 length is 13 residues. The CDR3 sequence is CSARASNLDTQYF. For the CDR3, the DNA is TGCAGTGCTAGAGCATCAAATCTCGATACGCAGTATTTT.

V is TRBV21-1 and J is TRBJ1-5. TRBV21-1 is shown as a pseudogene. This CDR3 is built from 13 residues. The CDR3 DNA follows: TGTGCCAGCAGCGGAGGCAGCAATCAGCCCCAGCATTTT. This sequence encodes CASSGGSNQPQHF.

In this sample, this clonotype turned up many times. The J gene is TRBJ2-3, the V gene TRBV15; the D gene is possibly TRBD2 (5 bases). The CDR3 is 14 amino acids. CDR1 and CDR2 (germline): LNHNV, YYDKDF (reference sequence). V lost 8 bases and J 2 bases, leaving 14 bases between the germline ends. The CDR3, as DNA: TGTGCCACCCGGGGATTAAGTTTCACAGATACGCAGTATTTT. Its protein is CATRGLSFTDTQYF.

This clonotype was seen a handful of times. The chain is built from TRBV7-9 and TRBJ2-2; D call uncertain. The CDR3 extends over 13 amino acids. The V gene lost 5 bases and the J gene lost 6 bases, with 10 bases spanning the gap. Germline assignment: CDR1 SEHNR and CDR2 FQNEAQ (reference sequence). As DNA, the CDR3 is TGTGCCAGCAGCCGAGAGGTGGCCGGGGAGCTGTTTTTT. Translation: CASSREVAGELFF.

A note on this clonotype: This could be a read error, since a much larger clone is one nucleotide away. CDR3 nucleotides: TGTGCCAGCAGGGATACGACAGGGGCGGACGAGCAGTTCTTC. It is translated as CASRDTTGADEQFF. V is TRBV9 and J is TRBJ2-1; 8 positions agree with TRBD1. This CDR3 has 14 residues. The V and J ends lost 5 bases and 10 bases, in that order; junction bases with no gene match: 11. Germline V gene data show CDR1 as SGDLS and CDR2 as YYNGEE.

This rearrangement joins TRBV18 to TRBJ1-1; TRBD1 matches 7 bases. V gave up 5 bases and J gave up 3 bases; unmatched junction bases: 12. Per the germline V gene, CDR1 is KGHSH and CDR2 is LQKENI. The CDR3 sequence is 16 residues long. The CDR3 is CASSTSTGRADTEAFF. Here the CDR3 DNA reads TGTGCCAGCTCAACATCGACAGGGCGGGCGGACACTGAAGCTTTCTTT. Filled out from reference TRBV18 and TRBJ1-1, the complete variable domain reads NAGVMQNPRHLVRRRGQEARLRCSPMKGHSHVYWYRQLPEEGLKFMVYLQKENIIDESGMPKERFSAEFPKEGPSILRIQQVVRGDSAAYFCASSTSTGRADTEAFFGQGTRLTVV.

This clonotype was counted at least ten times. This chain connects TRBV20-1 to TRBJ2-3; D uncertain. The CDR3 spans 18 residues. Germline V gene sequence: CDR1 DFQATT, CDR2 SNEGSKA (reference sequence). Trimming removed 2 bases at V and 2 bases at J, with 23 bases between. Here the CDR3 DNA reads TGCAGTGCTAGAAGCCCCCTACGTTTAACGGAGCACACAGATACGCAGTATTTT. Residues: CSARSPLRLTEHTDTQYF.

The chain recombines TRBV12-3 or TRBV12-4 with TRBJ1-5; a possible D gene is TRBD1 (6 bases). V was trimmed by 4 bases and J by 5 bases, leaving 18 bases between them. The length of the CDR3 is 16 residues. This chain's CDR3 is CASSSATGPSDQPQHF. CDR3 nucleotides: TGTGCCAGCAGTTCGGCGACAGGCCCCTCGGATCAGCCCCAGCATTTT.

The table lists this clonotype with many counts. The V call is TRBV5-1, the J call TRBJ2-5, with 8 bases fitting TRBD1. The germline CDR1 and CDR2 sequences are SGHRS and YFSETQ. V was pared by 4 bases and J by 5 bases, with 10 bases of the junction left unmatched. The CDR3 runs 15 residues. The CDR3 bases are TGCGCCAGCAGCAACCAGGGGGCGATAGGGGAGACCCAGTACTTC. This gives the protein CASSNQGAIGETQYF.

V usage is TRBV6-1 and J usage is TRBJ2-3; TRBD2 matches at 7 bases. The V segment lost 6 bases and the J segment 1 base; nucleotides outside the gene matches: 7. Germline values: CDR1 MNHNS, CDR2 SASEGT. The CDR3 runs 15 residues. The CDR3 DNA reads TGTGCCAGCAGACCCCGCGGGAGAGGCACAGATACGCAGTATTTT. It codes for CASRPRGRGTDTQYF.

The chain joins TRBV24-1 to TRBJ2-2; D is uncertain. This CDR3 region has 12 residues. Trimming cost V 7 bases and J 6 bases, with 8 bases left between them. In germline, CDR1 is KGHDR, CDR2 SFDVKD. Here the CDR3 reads CATRNTAGELFF. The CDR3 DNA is TGTGCCACCAGGAACACAGCCGGGGAGCTGTTTTTT.

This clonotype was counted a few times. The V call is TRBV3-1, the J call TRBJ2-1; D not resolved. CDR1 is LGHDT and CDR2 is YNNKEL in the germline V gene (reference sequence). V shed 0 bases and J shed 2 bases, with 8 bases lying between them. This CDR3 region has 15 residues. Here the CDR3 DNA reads TGTGCCAGCAGCCAAGATGGGCTAGCCTACAATGAGCAGTTCTTC. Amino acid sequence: CASSQDGLAYNEQFF.

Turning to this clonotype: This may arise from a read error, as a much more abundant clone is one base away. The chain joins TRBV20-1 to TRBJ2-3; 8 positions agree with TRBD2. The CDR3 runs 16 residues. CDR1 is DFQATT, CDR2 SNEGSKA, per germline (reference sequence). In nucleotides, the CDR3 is TGCTGTGCTAGAGAGCTACAGAGCGGGAGAGCAGATACGCAGTATTTT. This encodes CCARELQSGRADTQYF.

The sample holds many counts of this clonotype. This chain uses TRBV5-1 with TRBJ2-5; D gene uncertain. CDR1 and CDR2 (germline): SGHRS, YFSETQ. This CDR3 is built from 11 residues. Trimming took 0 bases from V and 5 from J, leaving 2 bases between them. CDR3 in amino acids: CASSLDETQYF. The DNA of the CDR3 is TGCGCCAGCAGCTTGGATGAGACCCAGTACTTC. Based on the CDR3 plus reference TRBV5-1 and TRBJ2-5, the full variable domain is KAGVTQTPRYLIKTRGQQVTLSCSPISGHRSVSWYQQTPGQGLQFLFEYFSETQRNKGNFPGRFSGRQFSNSRSEMNVSTLELGDSALYLCASSLDETQYFGPGTRLLVL.

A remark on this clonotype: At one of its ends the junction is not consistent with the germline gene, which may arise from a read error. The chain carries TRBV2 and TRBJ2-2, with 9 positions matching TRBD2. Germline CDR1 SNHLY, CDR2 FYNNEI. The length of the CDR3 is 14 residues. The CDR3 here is CAGSVLAGTGELFF. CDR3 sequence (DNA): TGTGCCGGCAGTGTACTAGCGGGCACCGGGGAGCTGTTTTTT.

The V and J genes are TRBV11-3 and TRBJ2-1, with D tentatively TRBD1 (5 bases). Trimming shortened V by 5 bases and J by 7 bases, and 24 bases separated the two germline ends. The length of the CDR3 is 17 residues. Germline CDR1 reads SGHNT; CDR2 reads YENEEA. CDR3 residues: CASSNSQSGALGNEQFF. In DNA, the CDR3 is TGTGCCAGCAGCAACTCCCAAAGTGGGGCCCTGGGGAATGAGCAGTTCTTC.

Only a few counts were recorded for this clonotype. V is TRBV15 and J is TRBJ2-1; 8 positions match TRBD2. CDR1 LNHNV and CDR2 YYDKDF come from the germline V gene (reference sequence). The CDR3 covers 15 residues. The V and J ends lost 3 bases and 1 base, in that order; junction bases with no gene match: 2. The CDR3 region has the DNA TGTGCCACCAGCAGGCGGGGGGTTTCCTACAATGAGCAGTTCTTC. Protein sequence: CATSRRGVSYNEQFF.

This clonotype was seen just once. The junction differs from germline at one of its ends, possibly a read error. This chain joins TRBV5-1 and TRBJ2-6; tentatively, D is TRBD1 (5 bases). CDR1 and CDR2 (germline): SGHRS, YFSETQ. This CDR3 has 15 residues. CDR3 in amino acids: CASSLADSGANVPTF. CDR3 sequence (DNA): TGCGCCAGCAGCTTGGCGGATTCTGGGGCCAACGTCCCGACTTTC.

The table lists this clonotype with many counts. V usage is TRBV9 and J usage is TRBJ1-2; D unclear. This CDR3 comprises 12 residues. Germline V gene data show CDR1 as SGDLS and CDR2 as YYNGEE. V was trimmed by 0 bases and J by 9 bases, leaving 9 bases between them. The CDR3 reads CASSVAGKSYTF. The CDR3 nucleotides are TGTGCCAGCAGCGTAGCTGGTAAAAGCTACACCTTC.

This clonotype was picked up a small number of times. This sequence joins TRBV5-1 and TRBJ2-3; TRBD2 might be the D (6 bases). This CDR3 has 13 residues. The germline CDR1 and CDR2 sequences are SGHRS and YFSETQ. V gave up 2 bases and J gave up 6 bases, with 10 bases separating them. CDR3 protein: CASSFGTSDTQYF. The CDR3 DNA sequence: TGCGCCAGCAGCTTTGGGACTTCGGATACGCAGTATTTT. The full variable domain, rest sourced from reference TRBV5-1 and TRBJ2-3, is KAGVTQTPRYLIKTRGQQVTLSCSPISGHRSVSWYQQTPGQGLQFLFEYFSETQRNKGNFPGRFSGRQFSNSRSEMNVSTLELGDSALYLCASSFGTSDTQYFGPGTRLTVL.

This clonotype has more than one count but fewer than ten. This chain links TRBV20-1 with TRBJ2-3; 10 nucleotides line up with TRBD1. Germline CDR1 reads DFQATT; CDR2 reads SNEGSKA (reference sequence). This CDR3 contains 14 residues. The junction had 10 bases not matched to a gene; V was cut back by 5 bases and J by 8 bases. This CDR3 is CSAVDRGPAGTQYF. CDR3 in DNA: TGCAGTGCTGTCGACAGGGGGCCGGCGGGTACGCAGTATTTT.

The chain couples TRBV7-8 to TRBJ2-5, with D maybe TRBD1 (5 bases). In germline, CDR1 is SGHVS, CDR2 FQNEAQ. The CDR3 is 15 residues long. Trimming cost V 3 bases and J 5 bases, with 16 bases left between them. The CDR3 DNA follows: TGTGCCAGCAGCTTTAGTACCCAGGGTGGCGAGACCCAGTACTTC. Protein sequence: CASSFSTQGGETQYF.